Listed below are T cell receptor beta chains from one sample, sequenced in a study of cytotoxic CD8 clonotypes in ibrutinib-treated CLL. Generated by immunoSEQ multiplex PCR, the TCRdb table keeps only in-frame clones and is missing some. The table shows about 130,000 clones, with 80% to 90% occurring only once. Sample: PBMCs, taken after 24 months of ibrutinib treatment. The source is a human donor with chronic lymphocytic leukemia. The CDR3 runs from the conserved cysteine through the conserved F or W. D genes are given only for firm matches. Where a row states a size, it is once, few, many or the class of an expanded clone; other rows omit it.

v_gene	d_gene	abundance	j_gene	CDR3aa	CDR3nt
TRBV7-3	TRBD1	-	TRBJ2-6	CASSGTGIVGANVLTF	TGTGCCAGCAGTGGGACAGGGATAGTTGGGGCCAACGTCCTGACTTTC
TRBV2	-	-	TRBJ2-5	CASSETGTQETQYF	TGTGCCAGCAGTGAAACAGGGACCCAAGAGACCCAGTACTTC
TRBV30	-	-	TRBJ2-2	CAWSVPGELFF	TGTGCCTGGAGTGTCCCCGGGGAGCTGTTTTTT
TRBV5-4	-	once	TRBJ1-1	CASSKDSRNTEAFF	TGTGCCAGCAGCAAGGACAGTCGGAACACTGAAGCTTTCTTT
TRBV7-8	TRBD2	-	TRBJ2-2	CASSLEGLAGLANTGELFF	TGTGCCAGCAGCTTAGAGGGACTAGCGGGACTTGCGAACACCGGGGAGCTGTTTTTT
TRBV5-6	-	-	TRBJ1-6	CASSGGVRRGSYNSPLHF	TGTGCCAGCAGTGGAGGGGTGAGGAGGGGTTCCTATAATTCACCCCTCCACTTT
TRBV7-9	TRBD2	once	TRBJ2-1	CASSTYLGLAPRGEQFF	TGTGCCAGCAGCACCTACCTGGGACTAGCGCCACGTGGTGAGCAGTTCTTC
TRBV30	-	-	TRBJ1-2	CACGPRGYGYTF	TGTGCCTGTGGTCCCCGGGGGTATGGCTACACCTTC
TRBV9	-	-	TRBJ1-4	CASSVDGLNEKLFF	TGTGCCAGCAGCGTAGATGGATTGAATGAAAAACTGTTTTTT
TRBV5-1	TRBD2	-	TRBJ2-1	CASSTSGRVNEQFF	TGCGCCAGCTCCACTAGCGGGAGAGTGAATGAGCAGTTCTTC
TRBV7-3	-	-	TRBJ2-2	CASSPAGFGELFF	TGTGCCAGCAGCCCCGCAGGTTTCGGGGAGCTGTTTTTT
TRBV15	TRBD1	few	TRBJ2-7	CATSSGDRGNEQYF	TGTGCCACCAGCAGTGGGGACAGGGGTAACGAGCAGTACTTC
TRBV6-1	-	-	TRBJ1-5	CASSASGQPQHF	TGTGCCAGCAGTGCGTCTGGACAGCCCCAGCATTTT
TRBV10-3	TRBD1	-	TRBJ1-1	CAISGRGVNTEAFF	TGTGCCATCAGTGGCAGGGGGGTGAACACTGAAGCTTTCTTT
TRBV7-9	-	-	TRBJ2-7	CASSVRSYEQYF	TGTGCCAGCAGCGTTAGATCGTACGAGCAGTACTTC
TRBV11-3	TRBD1	-	TRBJ1-1	CASSFRAGGIAFF	TGTGCCAGCAGCTTTCGGGCAGGGGGCATAGCTTTCTTT
TRBV4-1	-	-	TRBJ2-7	CASSQPRDMTYEQYF	TGCGCCAGCAGCCAACCTAGGGACATGACCTACGAGCAGTACTTC
TRBV7-2	TRBD1	-	TRBJ1-5	CASSLEQGGQPQHF	TGTGCCAGCAGCTTAGAACAGGGGGGTCAGCCCCAGCATTTT
TRBV6-5	-	-	TRBJ2-2	CASTKNTGELFF	TGTGCCAGCACAAAGAACACCGGGGAGCTGTTTTTT
TRBV7-9	-	-	TRBJ1-2	CASSRTRGFGYGYTF	TGTGCCAGCAGCCGTACCCGGGGGTTTGGATATGGCTACACCTTC
TRBV5-1	-	-	TRBJ2-2	CASSLSGGRTGELFF	TGCGCCAGCAGCTTGAGTGGGGGTCGCACCGGGGAGCTGTTTTTT
TRBV2	-	-	TRBJ1-5	CASSDLVGSQPQHF	TGTGCCAGCAGTGACCTAGTGGGAAGTCAGCCCCAGCATTTT
TRBV12-5	-	once	TRBJ2-3	CASGLLGNRGVDF	TGTGCTAGTGGTTTGTTAGGGAATAGGGGCGTGGATTTT
TRBV10-3	TRBD2	-	TRBJ2-1	CAISDGGSFMNEQFF	TGTGCCATCAGTGATGGCGGGAGCTTTATGAATGAGCAGTTCTTC
TRBV4-3	-	once	TRBJ1-1	CASSQDGGGTLNTEAFF	TGCGCCAGCAGCCAAGATGGGGGGGGGACTTTAAACACTGAAGCTTTCTTT
TRBV5-1	TRBD1	-	TRBJ2-3	CASSLQGAQADTQYF	TGCGCCAGCAGCTTACAGGGGGCGCAAGCAGATACGCAGTATTTT
TRBV28	TRBD2	-	TRBJ2-6	CASTQEGRVAGANVLTF	TGTGCCAGCACCCAGGAGGGGAGGGTCGCTGGGGCCAACGTCCTGACTTTC
TRBV28	TRBD1	-	TRBJ2-3	CASSLSLGAGGSTDTQYF	TGTGCCAGCAGTTTATCCCTCGGCGCAGGGGGAAGCACAGATACGCAGTATTTT
TRBV10-3	-	-	TRBJ1-2	CAITTGLNYGYTF	TGTGCCATCACCACGGGACTGAACTATGGCTACACCTTC
TRBV9	TRBD2	-	TRBJ2-3	CASSLGTSGDTQYF	TGTGCCAGCAGCTTAGGGACTAGCGGAGATACGCAGTATTTT
TRBV7-2	TRBD1	-	TRBJ2-7	CASSPTSGQGYEQYF	TGTGCCAGCAGCCCCACATCGGGACAGGGCTACGAGCAGTACTTC
TRBV29-1	-	-	TRBJ2-4	CSVMAKNIQYF	TGCAGCGTTATGGCCAAAAACATTCAGTACTTC
TRBV7-2	-	-	TRBJ2-7	CASSANRVSYEQYF	TGTGCCAGCAGCGCGAACAGGGTGAGCTACGAGCAGTACTTC
TRBV23-1	-	-	TRBJ1-5	CASSQTNRNSNQPQHF	TGCGCCAGCAGTCAAACAAACAGAAATAGCAATCAGCCCCAGCATTTT
TRBV19	-	-	TRBJ2-7	CASSLQGHYEQYF	TGTGCCAGTAGTCTTCAAGGGCACTACGAGCAGTACTTC
TRBV18	-	-	TRBJ2-2	CASAGTPGVTGELFF	TGTGCCAGCGCGGGGACCCCGGGCGTCACCGGGGAGCTGTTTTTT
TRBV11-2	TRBD1	-	TRBJ1-1	CASSLGTGSPRGAEAFF	TGTGCCAGCAGCTTAGGGACAGGGTCCCCGCGGGGGGCTGAAGCTTTCTTT
TRBV30	TRBD1	-	TRBJ2-7	CAWSLEGGSEQYF	TGTGCCTGGAGTTTGGAAGGGGGCTCCGAGCAGTACTTC
TRBV18	-	-	TRBJ2-7	CASSPPGSGTYEQYF	TGTGCCAGCTCACCACCGGGCTCAGGTACCTACGAGCAGTACTTC
TRBV29-1	-	-	TRBJ2-7	CSVENRAGTSYEQYF	TGCAGCGTTGAGAATCGGGCAGGGACCTCCTACGAGCAGTACTTC
TRBV28	-	-	TRBJ2-5	CASILEETQYF	TGTGCCAGCATACTAGAAGAGACCCAGTACTTC
TRBV5-4	TRBD1	-	TRBJ1-2	CASRPDRGQYGYTF	TGTGCCAGCAGGCCGGACAGGGGGCAGTATGGCTACACCTTC
TRBV27	TRBD1	-	TRBJ2-1	CAIRPGTGGTYNEQFF	TGTGCCATTCGACCCGGGACAGGGGGGACCTACAATGAGCAGTTCTTC
TRBV7-2	TRBD1	few	TRBJ1-5	CASSLQTGGSQPQHF	TGTGCCAGCAGCTTACAGACAGGGGGGTCTCAGCCCCAGCATTTT
TRBV29-1	-	-	TRBJ1-2	CSAGASGIEGYTF	TGCAGCGCCGGGGCGTCCGGAATCGAAGGCTACACCTTC
TRBV28	TRBD1	-	TRBJ2-5	CASSLTGNRETQYF	TGTGCCAGCAGTCTGACAGGGAATCGGGAGACCCAGTACTTC
TRBV20-1	-	-	TRBJ1-1	CSARRTEAFF	TGCAGTGCTAGAAGAACTGAAGCTTTCTTT
TRBV9	-	-	TRBJ2-1	CASSPRFSGSYNEQFF	TGTGCCAGCAGCCCCCGGTTTAGCGGTTCCTACAATGAGCAGTTCTTC
TRBV9	-	-	TRBJ1-2	CASSRRTGSYGYTF	TGTGCCAGCAGTCGCAGAACAGGTAGCTATGGCTACACCTTC
TRBV7-9	-	-	TRBJ1-2	CASSPTPADRTSYGYTF	TGTGCCAGCAGCCCGACCCCGGCAGACCGGACGTCCTATGGCTACACCTTC
TRBV5-1	-	-	TRBJ1-1	CASRPLPASNTEAFF	TGCGCCAGCAGGCCCCTTCCAGCGAGTAACACTGAAGCTTTCTTT
TRBV5-1	-	once	TRBJ1-2	CASSLGQEVLYGYTF	TGCGCCAGCAGCTTGGGACAGGAGGTACTATATGGCTACACCTTC
TRBV30	-	-	TRBJ1-2	CAWTYSNYGYTF	TGTGCCTGGACCTATTCTAACTATGGCTACACCTTC
TRBV18	-	-	TRBJ1-1	CASSPPGVRGLSEAFF	TGTGCCAGCTCACCTCCCGGGGTGAGGGGCTTATCTGAAGCTTTCTTT